These 20 T cell receptor beta chains came from one sample sequenced in a study of T cells in Graves' hyperthyroidism and ophthalmopathy. RNA transcripts gave rise to amplified TCR beta CDR3 regions. RT-PCR in the first round (using the HTBI primer set) targeted the TCR CDR3. Via MiXCR, TCRdb re-called the multiplex PCR reads, giving one row per CDR3 protein. The data show 490,000 or so distinct CDR3 sequences, approximately 16% seen once. Sequencing was carried out using blood. The source is a woman in her 30s with Graves' ophthalmopathy.

This clonotype was observed many times. This sequence joins TRBV27 and TRBJ1-2; 9 nucleotides align to TRBD1. CDR1 and CDR2 (germline): MNHEY, SMNVEV (reference sequence). The length of the CDR3 is 14 residues. V was clipped by 5 bases and J by 5 bases; unmatched bases: 6. The CDR3 bases are TGTGCCAGCAGTACAGGGGGCTTTGGATATGGCTACACCTTC. This encodes CASSTGGFGYGYTF.

In the case of this clonotype: It may be a read error: a sequence one base away is much more abundant. The chain joins TRBV7-2 to TRBJ2-3; D is uncertain. The V gene lost 5 bases and the J gene lost 2 bases, with 8 bases spanning the gap. CDR3 length: 13 amino acids. CDR1 is SGHTA, CDR2 FQGNSA, per germline. This chain's CDR3 is CASSHPNTDTQYF. CDR3 in DNA: TGTGCCAGCAGCCATCCCAACACAGATACGCAGTATTTT.

The chain carries TRBV5-6 and TRBJ2-5, with D possibly TRBD2 on 5 matching bases. The germline CDR1 and CDR2 sequences are SGHDT and YYEEEE. The V and J ends lost 1 base and 5 bases respectively, with 15 bases between them. This CDR3 spans 15 amino acids. CDR3 loop: CASSLTGDWEETQYF. DNA for the CDR3: TGTGCCAGCAGCTTGACCGGTGATTGGGAGGAGACCCAGTACTTC.

The J gene is TRBJ1-4, the V gene TRBV6-1, with 7 nucleotides matching TRBD1. CDR1 MNHNS and CDR2 SASEGT come from the germline V gene. The CDR3 is made up of 15 amino acids. Trimming took 2 bases from V and 8 from J; bases not matched to a gene: 8. In DNA form, the CDR3 reads TGTGCCAGCAGTGAAAGGGATGGGACAGTGGAAAAACTGTTTTTT. It encodes CASSERDGTVEKLFF.

The CDR3 protein is CASSQDYGIFYEEQYF. The CDR3 DNA sequence: TGTGCCAGCAGCCAAGACTACGGGATATTCTACGAGGAGCAGTACTTC. The V and J genes are TRBV14 and TRBJ2-7, with a tentative D call TRBD2 (5 bases). V lost 0 bases, J lost 7 bases, and 19 bases lay in between. Germline values: CDR1 SGHDN, CDR2 FVKESK. There are 16 residues in the CDR3.

This sequence joins TRBV6-2 or TRBV6-3 and TRBJ2-5; 7 bases align to TRBD2. Germline CDR1 MNHEY, CDR2 SVGEGT. The junction had 0 bases not matched to a gene; V was cut back by 2 bases and J by 3 bases. CDR3 length: 13 amino acids. DNA of the CDR3: TGTGCCAGCAGTTACGGGACTAAAGAGACCCAGTACTTC. Translation: CASSYGTKETQYF.

This clonotype was seen many times. V and J are TRBV11-2 and TRBJ2-2; D ambiguous. Germline CDR1 and CDR2: SGHAT and FQNNGV. The germline V and J ends were trimmed by 2 bases and 4 bases, with 8 bases remaining between them. The CDR3 extends over 14 amino acids. The CDR3 loop reads CASSLQRGTGELFF. DNA of the CDR3: TGTGCCAGCAGCTTACAGCGCGGCACCGGGGAGCTGTTTTTT.

V and J are TRBV7-9 and TRBJ2-7, with D tentatively TRBD1 or TRBD2 (5 bases each). The V gene's germline CDR1 is SEHNR and CDR2 FQNEAQ (reference sequence). The V and J ends lost 1 base and 6 bases respectively, with 10 bases between them. There are 13 residues in the CDR3. The CDR3 sequence is CASSLVNGGEQYF. In DNA form, the CDR3 reads TGTGCCAGCAGCTTAGTGAATGGGGGCGAGCAGTACTTC.

The V call is TRBV7-9, the J call TRBJ2-3; D is possibly TRBD1 (5 bases). The V gene lost 2 bases and the J gene lost 1 base, with 13 bases spanning the gap. The CDR3 length is 16 residues. Germline V gene lookup returns CDR1 SEHNR and CDR2 FQNEAQ (reference sequence). CDR3 region: CASSLYGAAGTDTQYF. CDR3 DNA sequence: TGTGCCAGCAGCTTATATGGGGCAGCTGGCACAGATACGCAGTATTTT.

This chain uses TRBV7-9 with TRBJ1-2, with D hard to call. The CDR3 length is 16 residues. Looked up from germline, CDR1 is SEHNR and CDR2 is FQNEAQ (reference sequence). V was pared by 4 bases and J by 3 bases, with 18 bases between. The CDR3 protein is CASSSTPIDLDYGYTF. The CDR3 coding sequence is TGTGCCAGCAGCTCTACCCCCATAGATCTGGACTATGGCTACACCTTC.

This clonotype was seen many times. This chain joins TRBV7-2 and TRBJ1-5; a possible D gene is TRBD1 (5 bases). Deletions cut 4 bases from V and 2 bases from J, with 12 bases between. The germline V gene encodes CDR1 SGHTA and CDR2 FQGNSA. The CDR3 length is 15 residues. The CDR3 region is CASSSQGMGNQPQHF. CDR3 nucleotide sequence: TGTGCCAGCAGCTCTCAGGGAATGGGCAATCAGCCCCAGCATTTT.

This chain connects TRBV4-2 to TRBJ2-1, with D perhaps given as TRBD1 or TRBD2 (6 bases each). CDR3 size: 14 residues. Trimming pared 3 bases from V and 9 bases from J, leaving 15 bases between. CDR1 is LGHNA and CDR2 is YNFKEQ in the germline V gene. CDR3 sequence: CASSHSGGQGEQFF. Here the CDR3 DNA reads TGTGCCAGCAGCCACTCCGGGGGCCAGGGTGAGCAGTTCTTC.

This clonotype has ten or more counts. This chain uses TRBV2 with TRBJ2-5; the D gene is possibly TRBD1 (6 bases). The V gene's germline CDR1 is SNHLY and CDR2 FYNNEI. The CDR3 has 14 residues. Deletions cut 6 bases from V and 5 bases from J, with 16 bases between. The CDR3 protein is CASSPRTVLETQYF. The CDR3 DNA is TGTGCCAGCAGCCCCCGGACAGTTCTCGAGACCCAGTACTTC.

This clonotype has ten or more counts. The chain combines TRBV3-1 with TRBJ2-2; 8 positions match TRBD1. Per the germline V gene, CDR1 is LGHDT and CDR2 is YNNKEL (reference sequence). The CDR3 spans 14 residues. Unmatched junction bases numbered 2, after V lost 4 bases and J lost 4 bases. CDR3: CASSPQGATGELFF. The CDR3 DNA reads as TGTGCCAGCAGCCCGCAGGGGGCCACCGGGGAGCTGTTTTTT.

The genes are TRBV18 and TRBJ1-1; 9 bases agree with TRBD1. The trim removed 3 bases at V and 1 base at J, leaving 9 bases unmatched. The CDR3 runs to 17 residues. Germline CDR1 and CDR2: KGHSH and LQKENI. CDR3 protein: CASSPVLGTGRNTEAFF. DNA of the CDR3: TGTGCCAGCTCACCGGTCTTAGGGACAGGGAGGAACACTGAAGCTTTCTTT.

This clonotype appeared many times. The rearrangement uses TRBV20-1 and TRBJ2-7; D might be TRBD2 (6 bases). The CDR3 runs 14 residues. The germline V gene encodes CDR1 DFQATT and CDR2 SNEGSKA (reference sequence). Trimming took 0 bases from V and 1 from J, leaving 10 bases between them. The CDR3 DNA is TGCAGTGCTAGAGAAAACGGGAGATCCTACGAGCAGTACTTC. It yields the protein CSARENGRSYEQYF.

This clonotype was detected ten times or more. The rearrangement joins TRBV28 to TRBJ1-1; 8 bases are a match to TRBD1. The CDR3 sequence is 15 residues long. In germline, CDR1 is MDHEN, CDR2 SYDVKM. V lost 6 bases and J lost 1; bases outside the gene matches: 7. The CDR3 loop is CASRAPGTGNTEAFF. The CDR3 bases are TGTGCCAGCAGGGCCCCGGGGACAGGGAACACTGAAGCTTTCTTT.

This clonotype was observed many times. The chain combines TRBV20-1 with TRBJ1-1, with 9 bases lining up with TRBD1. V trimming: 4 bases; J trimming: 5 bases; junction bases outside the gene matches: 5. The germline V gene has CDR1 DFQATT and CDR2 SNEGSKA (reference sequence). The CDR3 length is 13 residues. CDR3 sequence: CSATRDRETEAFF. CDR3 bases: TGCAGTGCTACGAGGGACAGGGAAACTGAAGCTTTCTTT.

This clonotype was observed many times. The J gene is TRBJ2-3, the V gene TRBV5-1; 7 bases agree with TRBD2. The CDR3 is 18 amino acids. V lost 4 bases, J lost 0 bases, and 14 bases stayed unmatched. Germline V gene lookup returns CDR1 SGHRS and CDR2 YFSETQ. The DNA of the CDR3 is TGCGCCAGCAGCCTCCCCCCCGGGTCTAGCGGTAGCACAGATACGCAGTATTTT. Encoded protein: CASSLPPGSSGSTDTQYF.

This clonotype was found a few times. V and J are TRBV5-1 and TRBJ2-2; 7 nucleotides line up with TRBD2. The V and J ends lost 4 bases and 4 bases, in that order; junction bases with no gene match: 7. Per germline, CDR1 SGHRS and CDR2 YFSETQ. The CDR3 is 15 residues long. The CDR3 sequence is CASSLPPGGTGELFF. CDR3 nucleotide sequence: TGCGCCAGCAGCCTCCCACCGGGGGGCACCGGGGAGCTGTTTTTT. Full variable domain (remainder filled in from reference TRBV5-1 and TRBJ2-2): KAGVTQTPRYLIKTRGQQVTLSCSPISGHRSVSWYQQTPGQGLQFLFEYFSETQRNKGNFPGRFSGRQFSNSRSEMNVSTLELGDSALYLCASSLPPGGTGELFFGEGSRLTVL.